This paragraph reports one T cell receptor (beta chain). The sample originates from a study of blood T cell repertoires in COVID-19. For the study at large: T cells, B-cell-depleted T cells, or PBMCs supplied cDNA or gDNA.

Study processing details: Amplification with reference gene primers provided the estimates of nucleated cell counts. Profiling relied on immunoSEQ multiplex PCR, and the TCRdb table lists in-frame clones only, not all of them. The V and J calls and the clone size are those of that table, but D and trimming were determined from the DNA. The profile shows just under 65,000 clones, 78% of them singletons. Germline V CDR1 and CDR2: GTSNPN, SVGIG (reference sequence). CDR3 length: 13 amino acids. V lost 5 bases, J lost 10 bases, and 15 bases lay in between. The V and J genes are TRBV30 and TRBJ1-6; possibly TRBD1 for D (6 bases). The TCR originated in a man aged 55 to 70 with COVID-19, enrolled during active disease. Sequenced input: peripheral blood. The CDR3 here is CAWDTGIQSPLHF. The DNA for the CDR3 is TGTGCCTGGGACACAGGGATCCAGTCACCCCTCCACTTT.